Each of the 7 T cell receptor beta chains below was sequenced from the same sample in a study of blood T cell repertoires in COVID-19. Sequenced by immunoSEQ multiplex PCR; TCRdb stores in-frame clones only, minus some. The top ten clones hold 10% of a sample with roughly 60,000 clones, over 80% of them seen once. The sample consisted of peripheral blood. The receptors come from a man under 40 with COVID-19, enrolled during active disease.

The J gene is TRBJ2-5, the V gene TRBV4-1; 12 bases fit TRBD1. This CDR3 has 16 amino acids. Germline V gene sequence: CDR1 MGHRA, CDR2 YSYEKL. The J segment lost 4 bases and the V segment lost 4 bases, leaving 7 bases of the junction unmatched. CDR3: CASSPPGQGASETQYF. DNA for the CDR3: TGCGCCAGCAGCCCTCCGGGACAGGGGGCTTCAGAGACCCAGTACTTC.

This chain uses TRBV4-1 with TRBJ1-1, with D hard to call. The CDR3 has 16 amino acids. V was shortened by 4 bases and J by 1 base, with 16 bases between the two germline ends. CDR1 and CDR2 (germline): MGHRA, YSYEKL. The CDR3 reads CASSLLSAGQNTEAFF. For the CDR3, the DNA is TGCGCCAGCAGCCTCCTATCGGCAGGCCAGAACACTGAAGCTTTCTTT.

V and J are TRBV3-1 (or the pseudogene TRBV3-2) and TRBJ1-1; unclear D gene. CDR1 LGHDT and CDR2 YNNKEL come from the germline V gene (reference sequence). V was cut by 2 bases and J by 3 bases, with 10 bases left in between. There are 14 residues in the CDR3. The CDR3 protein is CASSQYNGDTEAFF. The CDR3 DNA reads TGTGCCAGCAGCCAATACAACGGGGACACTGAAGCTTTCTTT.

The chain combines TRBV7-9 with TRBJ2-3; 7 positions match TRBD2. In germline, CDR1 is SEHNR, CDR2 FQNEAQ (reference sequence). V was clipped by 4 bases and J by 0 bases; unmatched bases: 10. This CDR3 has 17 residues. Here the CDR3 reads CASSSRGGRSSTDTQYF. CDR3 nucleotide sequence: TGTGCCAGCAGCTCTCGGGGAGGGAGGAGTAGCACAGATACGCAGTATTTT.

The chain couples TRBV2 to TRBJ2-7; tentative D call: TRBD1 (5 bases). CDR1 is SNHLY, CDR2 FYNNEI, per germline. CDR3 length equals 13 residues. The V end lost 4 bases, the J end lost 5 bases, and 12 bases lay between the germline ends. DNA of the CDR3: TGTGCCAGCAGTGTCGGCAGGGTGGACGAGCAGTACTTC. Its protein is CASSVGRVDEQYF.

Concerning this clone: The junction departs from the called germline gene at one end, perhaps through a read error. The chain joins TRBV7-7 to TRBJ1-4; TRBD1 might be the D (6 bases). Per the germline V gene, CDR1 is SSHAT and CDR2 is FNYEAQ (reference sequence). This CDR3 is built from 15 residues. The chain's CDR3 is CASSPGQSSNEKLFF. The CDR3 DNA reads TGTGCTAGCAGCCCCGGACAGTCGTCTAATGAAAAACTGTTTTTT.

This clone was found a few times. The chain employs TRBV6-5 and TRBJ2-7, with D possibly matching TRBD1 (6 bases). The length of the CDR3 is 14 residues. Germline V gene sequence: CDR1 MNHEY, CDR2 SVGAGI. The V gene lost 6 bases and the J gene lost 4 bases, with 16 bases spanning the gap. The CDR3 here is CASRPDRLLYEQYF. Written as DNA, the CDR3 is TGTGCCAGCAGACCTGACAGGCTCTTGTACGAGCAGTACTTC.